Below, 19 T cell receptor beta chains from the same sample are listed, as sequenced in a study of T cells in Graves' hyperthyroidism and ophthalmopathy. Amplified regions were TCR beta CDR3 sequences from RNA transcripts. First-round RT-PCR with HTBI primers amplified the TCR CDR3 region. In TCRdb, the multiplex PCR reads were re-called with MiXCR into one record per CDR3 protein. The sample includes a few hundred thousand distinct CDR3 sequences, 13% of them seen just once. The specimen was blood. The receptors derive from a woman between 18 and 29 years old with Graves' hyperthyroidism.

In nucleotides, the CDR3 is TGCGCCAGCAGCCAACCCGGCGCGGATACGCAGTATTTT. Translated: CASSQPGADTQYF. The V gene is TRBV4-1, the J gene TRBJ2-3; D remains ambiguous. CDR1 is MGHRA, CDR2 YSYEKL, per germline. CDR3 length equals 13 residues. The V gene lost 2 bases and the J gene lost 6 bases, with 9 bases spanning the gap.

The chain uses TRBV9 and TRBJ1-2; D uncertain. There are 11 residues in the CDR3. The V and J ends lost 4 bases and 9 bases respectively, with 10 bases between them. The germline V gene encodes CDR1 SGDLS and CDR2 YYNGEE. Here the CDR3 reads CASSRDWSYTF. CDR3 bases: TGTGCCAGCAGCCGTGACTGGAGCTACACCTTC. Drawing the rest from reference TRBV9 and TRBJ1-2, the complete variable domain is DSGVTQTPKHLITATGQRVTLRCSPRSGDLSVYWYQQSLDQGLQFLIQYYNGEERAKGNILERFSAQQFPDLHSELNLSSLELGDSALYFCASSRDWSYTFGSGTRLTVV.

The chain uses TRBV12-3 or TRBV12-4 and TRBJ2-1, with 8 bases fitting TRBD1. The CDR3 consists of 13 residues. V shed 9 bases, J shed 4 bases, and the junction held 5 bases outside the gene matches. The chain's CDR3 is CASGQGAYNEQFF. In nucleotides, the CDR3 is TGTGCCAGTGGGCAGGGGGCTTACAATGAGCAGTTCTTC.

J is TRBJ2-7 and V is TRBV2; perhaps TRBD2 as D (6 bases). Trimming left V 6 bases short and J 6 bases short, with 18 bases between. This CDR3 comprises 14 residues. Germline V gives CDR1 SNHLY, CDR2 FYNNEI. Written as DNA, the CDR3 is TGTGCCAGCAGCCCCCCTGGGGGGTCCCGCGAGCAGTACTTC. Amino acids: CASSPPGGSREQYF.

This clonotype was detected many times. The V and J genes are TRBV28 and TRBJ1-2, with D perhaps matching TRBD1 (5 bases). This CDR3 has 16 residues. V lost 2 bases, J lost 3 bases, and 16 bases lay in between. Germline-derived CDR1 and CDR2 are MDHEN and SYDVKM. This CDR3 reads CASSLPGERGYYGYTF. The DNA for the CDR3 is TGTGCCAGCAGTTTACCCGGGGAAAGGGGCTACTATGGCTACACCTTC.

As to this clonotype: An end of the junction differs from the germline gene, which may be a read error. The rearrangement links TRBV4-1 to TRBJ2-7; tentatively, D is TRBD2 (5 bases). Germline values: CDR1 MGHRA, CDR2 YSYEKL. The CDR3 length is 16 residues. The CDR3 spells CVSSQAKGRLPYEQYF. CDR3 bases: TGCGTCAGCAGCCAAGCAAAAGGGAGACTTCCCTACGAGCAGTACTTC.

In this sample, this clonotype turned up many times. CDR3 sequence (DNA): TGTGCCAGCACCTCTTTTGGGACAGGGAACACCGGGGAGCTGTTTTTT. It yields the protein CASTSFGTGNTGELFF. V usage is TRBV28 and J usage is TRBJ2-2; TRBD1 matches at 8 bases. The CDR3 is 16 amino acids. Losses at the gene ends were 7 bases for V and 1 base for J; bases not matched to a gene: 8. Germline lookup yields CDR1 MDHEN and CDR2 SYDVKM.

The chain links TRBV24-1 to TRBJ1-3, with D perhaps matching TRBD1 (5 bases). The CDR3 has 17 residues. The V gene's germline CDR1 is KGHDR and CDR2 SFDVKD. The germline V and J ends were trimmed by 3 bases and 0 bases, with 14 bases remaining between them. In nucleotides, the CDR3 is TGTGCCACCAGTGATACGGGGACGGGTGACTCTGGAAACACCATATATTTT. It yields the protein CATSDTGTGDSGNTIYF.

Many counts were recorded for this clonotype. This chain connects TRBV7-9 to TRBJ1-1; 7 bases are a match to TRBD1. Per the germline V gene, CDR1 is SEHNR and CDR2 is FQNEAQ (reference sequence). This CDR3 has 15 amino acids. V shed 5 bases, J shed 0 bases, and the junction held 6 bases outside the gene matches. The CDR3 DNA reads TGTGCCAGCAGCCGCCAGGGGGGAGTGAACACTGAAGCTTTCTTT. Amino acids: CASSRQGGVNTEAFF.

The table lists this clonotype with a few counts. This may be a read error, as it is one base from a much larger clone. The V and J genes are TRBV11-1 and TRBJ2-5; no definite D call. This CDR3 has 15 amino acids. Germline-derived CDR1 and CDR2 are SGHAT and FQDESV (reference sequence). The CDR3, as DNA: TGTGCCAGCAGCCAGAACGTGTGGTCCCAAGAGACCCAGTGCTTC. Encoded protein: CASSQNVWSQETQCF.

This clonotype has at least ten counts. This chain links TRBV4-1 with TRBJ2-1, with unresolved D. CDR1 and CDR2 (germline): MGHRA, YSYEKL. Trimming shortened V by 1 base and J by 7 bases, and 5 bases separated the two germline ends. This CDR3 spans 12 amino acids. The CDR3 coding sequence is TGCGCCAGCAGCCAAGGAAGTAATGAGCAGTTCTTC. Encoded protein: CASSQGSNEQFF.

This clonotype was found many times. The chain uses TRBV3-1 and TRBJ1-6, with 7 bases aligning to TRBD1. Germline V lookup: CDR1 LGHDT, CDR2 YNNKEL (reference sequence). CDR3 size: 17 residues. Trimming removed 4 bases from V and 1 base from J; junction bases left unmatched: 7. The chain's CDR3 is CASSPGTAGSYNSPLHF. For the CDR3, the DNA is TGTGCCAGCAGCCCTGGGACAGCAGGATCCTATAATTCACCCCTCCACTTT.

This clonotype came up many times. The genes are TRBV6-1 and TRBJ1-2; the D is unclear. The length of the CDR3 is 14 residues. The germline V gene encodes CDR1 MNHNS and CDR2 SASEGT. Trimming removed 0 bases from V and 5 bases from J, with 10 bases in between. CDR3 residues: CASSEATESYGYTF. CDR3 coding DNA: TGTGCCAGCAGTGAAGCCACCGAGAGTTATGGCTACACCTTC.

At least ten counts were recorded for this clonotype. This chain connects TRBV30 to TRBJ1-2; perhaps TRBD1 as D (5 bases). The CDR3 consists of 13 residues. The germline V and J ends were trimmed by 0 bases and 3 bases, with 8 bases remaining between them. In germline, CDR1 is GTSNPN, CDR2 SVGIG (reference sequence). CDR3 in DNA: TGTGCCTGGAGTGTAAGCAGGGACTATGGCTACACCTTC. It specifies CAWSVSRDYGYTF.

This clonotype came up a few times. The genes are TRBV5-1 and TRBJ2-6, with 7 bases lining up with TRBD1. Trimming cost V 4 bases and J 0 bases; bases outside gene matches: 4. CDR3 length equals 16 residues. Germline CDR1 is SGHRS and CDR2 is YFSETQ. Written as DNA, the CDR3 is TGCGCCAGCAGCCCAACAGGGGCCTCTGGGGCCAACGTCCTGACTTTC. Amino acids: CASSPTGASGANVLTF.

The table lists this clonotype with a few counts. The chain employs TRBV4-1 and TRBJ1-2; D might be TRBD1 (5 bases). Trimming cost V 0 bases and J 4 bases, with 15 bases left between them. CDR1 is MGHRA and CDR2 is YSYEKL in the germline V gene. This CDR3 spans 16 amino acids. The CDR3: CASSQDSPGLSYGYTF. In DNA, the CDR3 is TGCGCCAGCAGCCAAGATTCCCCGGGACTCAGCTATGGCTACACCTTC.

The sample holds a few counts of this clonotype. The J gene is TRBJ1-1, the V gene TRBV6-1, with TRBD1 as a possible D gene (6 bases). The CDR3 has 16 amino acids. V lost 6 bases and J 5 bases, leaving 22 bases between the germline ends. Germline lookup yields CDR1 MNHNS and CDR2 SASEGT. CDR3 nucleotide sequence: TGTGCCAGCAGACCTCCAGCAGGCCCACAGGGAACTGAAGCTTTCTTT. It translates to CASRPPAGPQGTEAFF.

This clonotype was seen a few times. This could be a read error, since a much larger clone is one nucleotide away. CDR3 in amino acids: CASSEPRSLEVENIQYF. CDR3 coding DNA: TGTGCCAGCAGTGAACCCAGATCTCTCGAGGTAGAAAACATTCAGTACTTC. The rearrangement joins TRBV2 to TRBJ2-4; unclear D gene. The germline V gene encodes CDR1 SNHLY and CDR2 FYNNEI. This CDR3 is 17 amino acids long. The V end was cut by 2 bases, the J end by 5 bases, with 19 bases between.

This clonotype was detected ten times or more. This chain joins TRBV15 and TRBJ1-2; weak D call: TRBD1 (5 bases). Germline V gives CDR1 LNHNV, CDR2 YYDKDF (reference sequence). This CDR3 is built from 15 residues. Trimming shortened V by 0 bases and J by 7 bases, and 15 bases separated the two germline ends. The CDR3 DNA sequence: TGTGCCACCAGCAGAGATTGGGACTCCGGGGGTGGCTACACCTTC. Translated, it gives CATSRDWDSGGGYTF.